Listed below are T cell receptor beta chains from one sample, sequenced in a study of CD8 T cells in ankylosing spondylitis. TCRdb used MiXCR to reprocess the 5' RACE reads, holding one entry per CDR3 protein. The profile shows roughly 700,000 distinct CDR3 sequences, around 19% of them singletons. Specimen: blood, either unsorted or a sorted T cell fraction (not recorded which). The receptors stem from a male donor with ankylosing spondylitis. Each CDR3 is given with its conserved first and last residue. A D gene is named only where the DNA matches it firmly. Only some rows state a clone size, as once, few, many or a class for expanded clones.

V,D,J,size,CDR3,DNA
TRBV6-1,TRBD1,TRBJ1-2,NA,CASSRDSGFSGYTF,TGTGCCAGCAGTAGGGACAGCGGGTTTTCTGGCTACACCTTC
TRBV9,NA,TRBJ1-6,few,CASSSGTATPYNSPLHF,TGTGCCAGCAGCTCAGGGACCGCGACGCCCTATAATTCACCCCTCCACTTT
TRBV4-3,NA,TRBJ2-1,NA,CASSQDRKPTHEQFF,TGCGCCAGCAGCCAAGATAGGAAACCAACCCATGAGCAGTTCTTC
TRBV5-1,NA,TRBJ2-1,many,CASSRRQGGVVNEQFF,TGCGCCAGCAGCCGACGACAGGGCGGGGTTGTGAATGAGCAGTTCTTC
TRBV5-1,NA,TRBJ1-1,many,CASYTTNTEAFF,TGCGCCAGCTATACGACGAACACTGAAGCTTTCTTT
TRBV29-1,TRBD2,TRBJ2-2,NA,CSVGYVAGESGELFF,TGCAGCGTCGGATATGTAGCGGGAGAGTCTGGGGAGCTGTTTTTT
TRBV12-3/TRBV12-4,TRBD2,TRBJ2-1,NA,CASSSPVAGVYNEQFF,TGTGCCAGCAGTTCCCCCGTAGCGGGGGTCTACAATGAGCAGTTCTTC
TRBV6-1,NA,TRBJ1-3,few,CASSEGQLTRNTIYF,TGTGCCAGCAGCGAAGGACAGTTAACAAGAAACACCATATATTTT
TRBV27,NA,TRBJ1-5,NA,CASSLIGAQPQHF,TGTGCCAGCAGTCTCATCGGGGCCCAGCCCCAGCATTTT
TRBV12-3/TRBV12-4,NA,TRBJ2-1,NA,CASTFPSGSSYNEQFF,TGTGCCAGCACCTTCCCAAGCGGTAGCTCCTACAATGAGCAGTTCTTC
TRBV29-1,TRBD1,TRBJ1-2,NA,CSVGGHGTVNYGYTF,TGCAGCGTCGGGGGACATGGGACAGTCAACTATGGCTACACCTTC
TRBV29-1,TRBD2,TRBJ2-1,NA,CSVEGGTSGSYEQFF,TGCAGCGTTGAAGGGGGGACTAGCGGGAGCTATGAGCAGTTCTTC
TRBV4-1,TRBD1,TRBJ1-1,few,CASSQDGTDPRGRNTEAFF,TGCGCCAGCAGCCAAGACGGGACAGATCCCCGCGGTCGGAACACTGAAGCTTTCTTT
TRBV4-2,NA,TRBJ2-7,few,CASSQELAGGLGAYEQYF,TGTGCCAGCAGCCAAGAATTGGCGGGCGGGCTGGGAGCCTACGAGCAGTACTTC
TRBV12-3/TRBV12-4,NA,TRBJ1-3,NA,CASTTLFDSGNTIYF,TGTGCCAGCACCACTCTGTTTGACTCTGGAAACACCATATATTTT
TRBV28,NA,TRBJ2-7,NA,CASGPSYEQYF,TGTGCCAGCGGCCCCTCCTACGAGCAGTACTTC
TRBV5-6,TRBD2,TRBJ2-3,few,CASSGRDYYTDTQYF,TGTGCCAGCAGCGGAAGGGACTACTACACAGATACGCAGTATTTT
TRBV7-2,TRBD2,TRBJ2-5,NA,CASSSTSGGLQETQYF,TGTGCCAGCAGCTCGACTAGCGGGGGCCTCCAAGAGACCCAGTACTTC
TRBV7-2,NA,TRBJ2-1,NA,CASSLNGVASHEQFF,TGTGCCAGCAGCTTAAACGGCGTAGCGTCCCATGAGCAGTTCTTC
TRBV6-1,NA,TRBJ1-1,few,CASARGDFRMNTEAFF,TGTGCCAGCGCCCGGGGGGACTTTCGCATGAACACTGAAGCTTTCTTT
TRBV4-2,TRBD2,TRBJ2-7,few,CASSQVTSGGSYEQYF,TGTGCCAGCAGCCAAGTTACTAGCGGGGGATCCTACGAGCAGTACTTC
TRBV20-1,TRBD1,TRBJ1-4,NA,CSARRDREFGEKLFF,TGCAGTGCTAGAAGGGACAGGGAGTTCGGGGAAAAACTGTTTTTT
TRBV30,TRBD2,TRBJ2-2,NA,CAWKGTSGNTGELFF,TGTGCCTGGAAGGGGACTAGCGGGAACACCGGGGAGCTGTTTTTT
TRBV5-1,NA,TRBJ2-6,NA,CASSRIPAGGTGANVLTF,TGCGCCAGCAGCCGTATCCCGGCCGGAGGAACTGGGGCCAACGTCCTGACTTTC
TRBV5-1,TRBD1,TRBJ2-1,many,CASSLEGQGFYNEQFF,TGCGCCAGCAGCTTGGAGGGACAGGGATTCTACAATGAGCAGTTCTTC
TRBV27,NA,TRBJ2-1,NA,CASSQGPPSSYNEQFF,TGTGCCAGCAGTCAGGGACCGCCGAGCTCCTACAATGAGCAGTTCTTC
TRBV27,NA,TRBJ1-5,NA,CASSLTLPSNQPQHF,TGTGCCAGCAGTTTAACGCTACCTAGCAATCAGCCCCAGCATTTT
TRBV11-2,NA,TRBJ1-1,few,CASSLDVTEAFF,TGTGCCAGCAGCTTAGATGTGACTGAAGCTTTCTTT
TRBV7-3,NA,TRBJ2-7,NA,CASSLKEGYEQYF,TGTGCCAGCAGCCTCAAAGAGGGCTACGAGCAGTACTTC
TRBV5-6,TRBD2,TRBJ2-1,few,CASGAFLSGGANVVAEQFF,TGTGCCAGCGGAGCGTTTCTTAGCGGGGGGGCGAATGTGGTTGCTGAGCAGTTCTTC
TRBV3-1,NA,TRBJ1-6,NA,CASSQATALYNSPLHF,TGTGCCAGCAGCCAAGCAACAGCGCTCTATAATTCACCCCTCCACTTT
TRBV3-1,TRBD1,TRBJ1-5,NA,CASSLGTGQYQPQHF,TGTGCCAGCAGCCTTGGGACAGGACAATATCAGCCCCAGCATTTT
TRBV6-1,TRBD1,TRBJ2-1,NA,CASSNRGVGYNEQFF,TGTGCCAGCAGCAACAGGGGGGTTGGCTACAATGAGCAGTTCTTC
TRBV19,NA,TRBJ1-5,NA,CASSIGIGSPSNQPQHF,TGTGCCAGTAGTATCGGTATTGGGTCTCCTAGCAATCAGCCCCAGCATTTT
TRBV7-6,NA,TRBJ1-1,few,CASSSNPIEAFF,TGTGCCAGCAGCTCCAACCCGATTGAAGCTTTCTTT
TRBV6-1,NA,TRBJ1-2,NA,CASSELPGVFYGYTF,TGTGCCAGCAGTGAATTGCCCGGGGTATTCTATGGCTACACCTTC
TRBV4-3,NA,TRBJ2-5,few,CASSQYQGGQETQYF,TGCGCCAGCAGCCAGTATCAGGGGGGTCAAGAGACCCAGTACTTC
TRBV7-9,NA,TRBJ2-7,NA,CASSVIALSQGGEQYF,TGTGCCAGCAGCGTCATCGCCCTTTCCCAAGGGGGGGAGCAGTACTTC
TRBV5-1,TRBD2,TRBJ2-7,NA,CASSTISGVYEQYF,TGCGCCAGCAGCACAATAAGCGGGGTCTACGAGCAGTACTTC
TRBV10-3,TRBD1,TRBJ2-7,few,CAISEPPGTGGYEQYF,TGTGCCATCAGTGAACCTCCCGGGACAGGCGGCTACGAGCAGTACTTC
TRBV7-9,NA,TRBJ2-3,NA,CASSFPVRGVGTDTQYF,TGTGCCAGCAGCTTTCCCGTTCGCGGGGTTGGTACAGATACGCAGTATTTT
TRBV15,TRBD2,TRBJ2-5,NA,CATTDSGGRKTQYF,TGTGCCACAACCGATAGCGGGGGCAGGAAGACCCAGTACTTC
TRBV3-1,NA,TRBJ2-1,NA,CASSQVGTTQFF,TGTGCCAGCAGCCAAGTTGGTACTACTCAGTTCTTC
TRBV7-9,TRBD2,TRBJ2-3,few,CASRLAGGRTDTQYF,TGTGCCAGCAGGTTAGCGGGGGGTCGCACAGATACGCAGTATTTT
TRBV4-1,NA,TRBJ2-1,NA,CASSQVVTGPLDNEQFF,TGCGCCAGCAGCCAAGTGGTGACGGGGCCCTTAGACAATGAGCAGTTCTTC
TRBV15,TRBD2,TRBJ2-2,NA,CATSSGRGVTGELFF,TGTGCCACCAGCAGCGGTCGGGGGGTCACCGGGGAGCTGTTTTTT
TRBV10-3,NA,TRBJ2-1,NA,CAISPPLASEQFF,TGTGCCATCAGCCCACCTCTAGCCAGTGAGCAGTTCTTC
TRBV6-5,TRBD1,TRBJ1-1,NA,CASSYRAPFQGANTEAFF,TGTGCCAGCAGTTATCGGGCCCCTTTTCAGGGGGCGAACACTGAAGCTTTCTTT
TRBV20-1,NA,TRBJ2-1,NA,CSAKIPGGHNEQFF,TGCAGTGCGAAAATCCCCGGAGGCCACAATGAGCAGTTCTTC
TRBV5-1,NA,TRBJ2-3,few,CASSLSDTSSTDTQYF,TGCGCCAGCAGCTTGTCTGACACGTCTAGCACAGATACGCAGTATTTT
TRBV5-1,NA,TRBJ1-6,NA,CASSLADRLDNSPLHF,TGCGCCAGCAGCTTGGCCGACAGGCTTGATAATTCACCCCTCCACTTT
TRBV28,NA,TRBJ2-1,NA,CASSGKKPSTDREQFF,TGTGCCAGCAGTGGCAAGAAACCCTCAACAGACAGAGAGCAGTTCTTC
TRBV4-1,TRBD2,TRBJ2-1,NA,CASSQDGLAANYEQFF,TGCGCCAGCAGCCAAGATGGACTAGCGGCAAACTATGAGCAGTTCTTC
TRBV25-1,TRBD1,TRBJ1-2,few,CASSGDLGQVNLTF,TGTGCCAGCAGTGGCGACTTAGGACAGGTGAACTTGACCTTC
TRBV6-2/TRBV6-3,NA,TRBJ2-1,NA,CASSSLGSDEQFF,TGTGCCAGCAGCTCCTTAGGGTCCGATGAGCAGTTCTTC
TRBV18,TRBD1,TRBJ1-2,NA,CASSLIDRDVDYGYTF,TGTGCCAGCTCACTAATCGACAGGGATGTGGACTATGGCTACACCTTC
TRBV5-1,TRBD2,TRBJ2-1,few,CASTGVGGGNEQFF,TGCGCCAGCACGGGTGTCGGGGGGGGCAATGAGCAGTTCTTC
TRBV28,TRBD1,TRBJ1-5,few,CASSSDRNNQPQHF,TGTGCCAGCAGTTCGGACAGGAATAATCAGCCCCAGCATTTT
TRBV12-3/TRBV12-4,TRBD2,TRBJ2-1,NA,CASSFVAGAEFF,TGTGCCAGCAGTTTCGTGGCGGGAGCCGAGTTCTTC
TRBV20-1,NA,TRBJ2-5,NA,CSAPTDAGRVETQYF,TGCAGTGCTCCCACCGACGCAGGGAGAGTTGAGACCCAGTACTTC